This TCR beta chain came from a study of T cells in Graves' hyperthyroidism and ophthalmopathy. This clonotype was detected only a few times. The antigen is not known. Whole-study findings and limits: Most expanded thyroid clonotypes above 0.001 also appeared in blood.

An absence of ophthalmopathy progression within 18 months meant stable Graves' hyperthyroidism. Clinical symptoms, serum thyroxine and TRAb, thyroid ultrasound and orbital computed tomography were used for the diagnoses. This CDR3 spans 15 amino acids. V was clipped by 4 bases and J by 4 bases; unmatched bases: 9. Germline CDR1 is SGHTS and CDR2 is YDEGEE. The source material, RNA transcripts, was used to amplify TCR beta CDR3 regions. A first-round RT-PCR of the TCR CDR3 used the HTBI primer set. MiXCR, applied by TCRdb to the multiplex PCR reads, yields one record per CDR3 protein. The table has approximately 400,000 distinct CDR3 sequences, around 13% seen once; the top ten hold roughly 11%.

The sample was blood. The chain links TRBV5-8 to TRBJ2-7; 9 bases line up with TRBD1. The TCR sequence derives from a woman in her sixties with Graves' hyperthyroidism. Here the CDR3 reads CASSRTGGVGYEQYF. The DNA of the CDR3 is TGTGCCAGCAGCCGTACAGGGGGCGTTGGATACGAGCAGTACTTC.